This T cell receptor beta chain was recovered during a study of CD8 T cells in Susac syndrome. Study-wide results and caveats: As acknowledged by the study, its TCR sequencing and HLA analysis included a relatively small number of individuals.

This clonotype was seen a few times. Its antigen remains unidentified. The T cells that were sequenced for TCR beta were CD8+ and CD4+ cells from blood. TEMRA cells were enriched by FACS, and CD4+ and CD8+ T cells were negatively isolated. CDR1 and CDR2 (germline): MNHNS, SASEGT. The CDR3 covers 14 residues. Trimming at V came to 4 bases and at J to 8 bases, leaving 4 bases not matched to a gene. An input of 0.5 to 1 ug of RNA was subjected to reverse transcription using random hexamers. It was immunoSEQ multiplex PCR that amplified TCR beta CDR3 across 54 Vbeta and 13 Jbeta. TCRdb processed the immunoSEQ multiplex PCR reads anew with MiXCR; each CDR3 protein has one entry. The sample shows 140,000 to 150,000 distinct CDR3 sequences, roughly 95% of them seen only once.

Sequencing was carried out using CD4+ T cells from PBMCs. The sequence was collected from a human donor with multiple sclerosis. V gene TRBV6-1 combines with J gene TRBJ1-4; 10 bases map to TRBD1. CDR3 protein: CASSVGQGSEKLFF. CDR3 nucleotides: TGTGCCAGCAGTGTGGGACAGGGGAGCGAAAAACTGTTTTTT.